Shown below are 8 T cell receptor beta chains from a single sample sequenced in a study of cytomegalovirus exposure and HLA in healthy donors. Profiling relied on immunoSEQ multiplex PCR, and the TCRdb table lists in-frame clones only, not all of them. The sample consists of approximately 120,000 clones, 94% of them appearing once. The sample comprised PBMCs. The origin of the receptors is a woman aged 18-35 years in good health and CMV-seronegative.

V gene TRBV19 combines with J gene TRBJ1-2; TRBD1 is a possible D gene (6 bases). The V gene's germline CDR1 is LNHDA and CDR2 SQIVND (reference sequence). This CDR3 is built from 15 residues. Trimming left V 3 bases short and J 6 bases short, with 17 bases between. The chain's CDR3 is CASSMGAGGFDGYTF. The DNA of the CDR3 is TGTGCCAGTAGTATGGGGGCAGGCGGATTTGATGGCTACACCTTC.

CDR3 sequence reads: CSVTSGTYNEQFF. The CDR3 DNA reads TGCAGCGTCACTAGCGGGACCTACAATGAGCAGTTCTTC. The chain combines TRBV29-1 with TRBJ2-1, with TRBD2 identical over 10 bases. This CDR3 has 13 residues. Per germline, CDR1 SQVTM and CDR2 ANQGSEA. Losses at the gene ends were 6 bases for V and 2 bases for J; bases not matched to a gene: 1.

The CDR3 loop reads CASSVGHPGTGELFF. CDR3 bases: TGTGCCAGCAGCGTAGGACATCCCGGTACCGGGGAGCTGTTTTTT. The rearrangement uses TRBV9 and TRBJ2-2; D unresolved. There are 15 residues in the CDR3. V dropped 0 bases and J dropped 5 bases, with 11 bases sitting between them. Per the germline V gene, CDR1 is SGDLS and CDR2 is YYNGEE.

This clone showed up just once. The V gene is TRBV9, the J gene TRBJ2-3, with D unclear. The CDR3 has 15 residues. Germline V gives CDR1 SGDLS, CDR2 YYNGEE. The V gene lost 3 bases and the J gene lost 0 bases, with 11 bases spanning the gap. The CDR3 here is CASSALVQSTDTQYF. The CDR3 region has the DNA TGTGCCAGCAGCGCCCTTGTCCAGAGCACAGATACGCAGTATTTT.

The chain recombines TRBV18 with TRBJ2-7; 7 positions agree with TRBD2. Trimming at V came to 0 bases and at J to 7 bases, leaving 12 bases not matched to a gene. CDR3 size: 16 residues. The V gene's germline CDR1 is KGHSH and CDR2 LQKENI. CDR3 residues: CASSPPRASGAGEQYF. DNA for the CDR3: TGTGCCAGCTCACCACCGAGGGCTAGCGGAGCGGGTGAGCAGTACTTC.

This clone came up once. V usage is TRBV5-1 and J usage is TRBJ2-3, with D possibly being TRBD2 (6 bases). There are 15 residues in the CDR3. The germline V gene encodes CDR1 SGHRS and CDR2 YFSETQ. Trimming left V 1 base short and J 4 bases short, with 13 bases between. This CDR3 reads CASSLYSGVSDTQYF. CDR3 bases: TGCGCCAGCAGCTTGTATTCGGGAGTGTCAGATACGCAGTATTTT. Based on the CDR3 plus reference TRBV5-1 and TRBJ2-3, the full variable domain is KAGVTQTPRYLIKTRGQQVTLSCSPISGHRSVSWYQQTPGQGLQFLFEYFSETQRNKGNFPGRFSGRQFSNSRSEMNVSTLELGDSALYLCASSLYSGVSDTQYFGPGTRLTVL.

V and J are TRBV7-9 and TRBJ2-7; D is uncertain. V dropped 5 bases and J dropped 1 base, with 3 bases sitting between them. Germline V gives CDR1 SEHNR, CDR2 FQNEAQ (reference sequence). This CDR3 spans 11 amino acids. The chain's CDR3 is CASSPSYEQYF. For the CDR3, the DNA is TGTGCCAGCAGCCCATCCTACGAGCAGTACTTC.

V is TRBV28 and J is TRBJ2-7, with TRBD1 as a possible D gene (5 bases). Per germline, CDR1 MDHEN and CDR2 SYDVKM. The CDR3 runs 14 residues. V was clipped by 6 bases and J by 4 bases, with 16 bases between them. This CDR3 reads CASRVMTTAYEQYF. As DNA, the CDR3 is TGTGCCAGCAGAGTGATGACGACAGCTTACGAGCAGTACTTC.